This TCR beta chain was profiled in a study of blood T cells in healthy people across ages (dated by TCRdb to 2014 to 2015). General notes on the study: In model experiments, template switching captured roughly one uniquely barcoded TCR beta cDNA molecule for every two T cells. Donors of different ages were randomly distributed across sequencing lanes to avoid experimental bias. Using deep sequencing normalized with unique cDNA molecular identifiers, the study measured how TCR beta repertoire diversity changes with age. The donors were split into four age groups: young (average 16 years), middle-aged (roughly 40), aged (more than 60) and long-lived (over 80). Two additional independent replicas of 1 million unique cDNA reads from the same blood draw were analyzed for two donors (one aged 18 to 30 and one aged 80 or older).

Donors were a few dozen systemically healthy Caucasian individuals from Russia aged 6 to 90 years. About 9.6 milliliters of peripheral blood were collected from each donor into EDTA-treated Vacutainer tubes. PBMCs were isolated by Ficoll-Paque density-gradient centrifugation, with at least 6 million obtained per sample. Total RNA, at least 5 micrograms per sample, was extracted from PBMCs with Trizol reagent. The percentages of naive CD45RAhigh/CD27high T cells were determined by flow cytometry on a PBMC aliquot from every donor. V has 4 bases trimmed and J has 12 bases trimmed; junction bases matching no gene number 5. CDR1 and CDR2 (MNHEY, SVGEGT) derive from the germline V gene. Including cysteine and phenylalanine, the CDR3 has 12 amino acids. Only CDR3 DNA is held: 36 bases, read in frame from base 1. On this clonotype itself: No cognate antigen has been identified for it. Base qualities are missing; no much larger clone stands one base away.

What the study reported, not specific to this receptor: Because donor CMV infection status was unknown, age-related changes in expanded clonotypes were potentially confounded. A strong correlation was found between observed TCR beta diversity and the percentage of naive T cells measured by flow cytometry. Conclusive comparison of naive and antigen-experienced compartments was prevented by the profiling of bulk unsorted PBMCs. As age increased, observed TCR beta diversity per million T cells dropped in a roughly linear way, and a significant reduction was already evident by age about 40. The long-lived group showed more naive CD4+ T cells, fewer expanded clones and increased TCR diversity than the aged group, suggesting age selection. Estimates of total diversity based on one million sequenced T cells were regarded as lower bounds and as underestimates.

The library came from 5' RACE. The data were produced on an Illumina HiSeq 2500. A second PCR of 7 to 11 cycles was performed with a sample-barcoded 5' primer and a J-beta primer mix. Each TCR beta cDNA molecule received a unique molecular identifier from a template-switch 5' adaptor carrying 12 random nucleotides. Each sample yielded at least 3 million CDR3-containing paired-end reads. All of the RNA was converted into first-strand cDNA using the Mint cDNA synthesis kit, with a TRBC-specific oligonucleotide serving as the primer. Following uracil-DNA glycosylase treatment, all cDNA underwent a first 18-cycle PCR with the universal primers M1SS and BC2_uni_R. The study's processing was this. Each sample was normalized by randomly selecting 1 million high-quality reads, each carrying a distinct molecular identifier. Reads with shared molecular identifiers were discarded instead of being binned into consensus sequences. MiTCR, run with a Q25 quality threshold and the strictest error-elimination algorithm, handled CDR3 identification, clonotype clustering and error correction. A nonparametric unseen species model with Euler transformation was used to estimate a lower bound on total TCR beta diversity. Using fastp at Q25 and MiXCR, TCRdb reprocessed the public reads and kept productive beta chains. When rows share a CDR3 protein, they turn into one entry using the most common DNA and genes. These V and J calls rely on TCRdb rather than the paper's analysis. This sample is represented by approximately 400,000 distinct CDR3 sequences; 45% to 60% of them were singletons. The ten largest clones represent 50% to 65% of the sample.

The sequence joins TRBV6-2 or TRBV6-3 to TRBJ2-1; 8 bases in the junction line up with TRBD2. Sequencing input: blood. The TCR sequence derives from a man aged 60 to 75 in good health. The CDR3 region: CASSLAGSWQFF. In nucleotides, the sequence is TGTGCCAGCAGTTTAGCGGGGTCCTGGCAGTTCTTC.